Sequencing of this TCR beta chain was carried out in a study of T cell responses to AZD1222 COVID-19 vaccine. Study-wide findings and caveats: At 160-218 and 743-854, vaccine-associated CD4 TCRs were dominant, and they spanned spike. The breadth and depth of Spike-specific TCRs increased once two AZD1222 doses had been given. It was only a handful of AZD1222 recipients who were seropositive at baseline.

On this clone itself: Its antigen is currently unknown.

With 9 bases clipped from V and 8 bases from J, the junction kept 11 bases outside the gene matches. The germline V gene has CDR1 LNHDA and CDR2 SQIVND (reference sequence). The length of the CDR3 is 13 residues. Repertoires were generated with immunoSEQ multiplex PCR, while TCRdb's copy carries only in-frame clones and drops some. This table has tens of thousands of clones, 85% to 90% appearing once. This rearrangement joins TRBV19 to TRBJ1-2, with 8 bases fitting TRBD1. The source material was peripheral blood, sampled on day 0 of AZD1222 vaccination. The sequence was obtained from an adult in good health. The CDR3: CASRSGDRGGYTF. The CDR3, as DNA: TGTGCCAGCCGAAGCGGAGACAGGGGAGGCTACACCTTC.